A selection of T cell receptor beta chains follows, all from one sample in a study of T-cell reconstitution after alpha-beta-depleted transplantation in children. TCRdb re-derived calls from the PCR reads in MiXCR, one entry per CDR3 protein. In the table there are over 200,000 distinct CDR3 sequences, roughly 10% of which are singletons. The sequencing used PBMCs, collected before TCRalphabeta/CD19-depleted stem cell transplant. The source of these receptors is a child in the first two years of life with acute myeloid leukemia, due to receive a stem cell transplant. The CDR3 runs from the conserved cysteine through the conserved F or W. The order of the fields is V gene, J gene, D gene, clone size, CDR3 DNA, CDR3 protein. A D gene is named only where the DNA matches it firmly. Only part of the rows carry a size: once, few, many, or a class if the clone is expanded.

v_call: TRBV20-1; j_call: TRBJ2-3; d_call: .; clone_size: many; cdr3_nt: TGCAGTGCCCCCCCCGGGGGTTCCGCCACAGATACGCAGTATTTT; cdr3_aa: CSAPPGGSATDTQYF
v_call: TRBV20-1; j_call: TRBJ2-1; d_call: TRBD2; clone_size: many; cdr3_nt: TGCAGTGCTACACTAGCGGGAGATACCTACAATGAGCAGTTCTTC; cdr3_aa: CSATLAGDTYNEQFF
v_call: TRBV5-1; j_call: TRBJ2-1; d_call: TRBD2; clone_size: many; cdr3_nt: TGCGCCAGCAGCTTGGTCCTAGCGGGAGGGCATCCTGAGCAGTTCTTC; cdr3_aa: CASSLVLAGGHPEQFF
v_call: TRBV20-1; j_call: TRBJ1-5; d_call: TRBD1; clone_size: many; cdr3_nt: TGCAGTGCCGTGGGGACAGGGACGAATCAGCCCCAGCATTTT; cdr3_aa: CSAVGTGTNQPQHF
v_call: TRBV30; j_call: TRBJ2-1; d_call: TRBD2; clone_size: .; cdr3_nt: TGTGCCTGGAGTCGCGGACTAGCGGGATACAATGAGCAGTTCTTC; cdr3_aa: CAWSRGLAGYNEQFF
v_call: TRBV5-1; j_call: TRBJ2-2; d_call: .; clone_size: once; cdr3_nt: TGCGCCAGCAGCCCTAACCGGGACATCAACACCGGGGAGCTGTTTTTT; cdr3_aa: CASSPNRDINTGELFF
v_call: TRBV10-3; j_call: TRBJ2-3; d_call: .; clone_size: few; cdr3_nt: TGTGCCATCATCGCAGGGAGGACAGATACGCAGTATTTT; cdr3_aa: CAIIAGRTDTQYF
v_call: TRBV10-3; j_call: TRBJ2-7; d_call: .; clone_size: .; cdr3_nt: TGTGCCATCAGTGAATGGGAACGTAGAACCTACGAGCAGTACTTC; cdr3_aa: CAISEWERRTYEQYF
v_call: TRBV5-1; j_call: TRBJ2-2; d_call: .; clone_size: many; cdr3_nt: TGCGCCAGCAGCTTGGGGGAGCTAAGGCGAAACACCGGGGAGCTGTTTTTT; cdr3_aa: CASSLGELRRNTGELFF
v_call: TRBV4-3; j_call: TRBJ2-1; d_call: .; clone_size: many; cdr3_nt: TGCGCCAGCAGCCAAGATAGGCCTATCAGGGGTTACTACAATGAGCAGTTCTTC; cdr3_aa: CASSQDRPIRGYYNEQFF
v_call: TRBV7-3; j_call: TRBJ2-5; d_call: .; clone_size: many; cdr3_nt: TGTGCCAGCAGCTGTCCCATATCGGGGACCCAGTACTTC; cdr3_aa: CASSCPISGTQYF
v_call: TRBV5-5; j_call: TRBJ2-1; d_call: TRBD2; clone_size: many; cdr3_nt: TGTGCCAGCAGCTTGGCGGCTAGCGGGAGCTATGAGCAGTTCTTC; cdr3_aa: CASSLAASGSYEQFF
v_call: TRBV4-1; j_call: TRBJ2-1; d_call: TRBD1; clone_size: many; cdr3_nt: TGCGCCAGCAGCCAAGTTATAGGGACAGGGGGCTACAATGAGCAGTTCTTC; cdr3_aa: CASSQVIGTGGYNEQFF
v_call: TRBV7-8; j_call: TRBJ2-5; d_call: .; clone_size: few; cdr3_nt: TGTGCCAGCAGCTTAGCGGGCCGAAAAGGGACCCAGTACTTC; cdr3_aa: CASSLAGRKGTQYF
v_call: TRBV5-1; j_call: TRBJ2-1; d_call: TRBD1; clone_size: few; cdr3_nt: TGCGCCAGCAGTTTGCAATTCGGGGACAGGGGGCGTGGTGAGCAGTTCTTC; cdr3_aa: CASSLQFGDRGRGEQFF
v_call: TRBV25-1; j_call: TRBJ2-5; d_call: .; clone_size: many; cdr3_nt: TGTGCCAGCAGTGCCTCGGGGCGCCTCCAAGAGACCCAGTACTTC; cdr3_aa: CASSASGRLQETQYF
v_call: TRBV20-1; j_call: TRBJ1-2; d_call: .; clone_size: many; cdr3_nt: TGCAGTGCTAGAGTCCCGGGGGAGGATGGCTACACCTTC; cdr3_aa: CSARVPGEDGYTF
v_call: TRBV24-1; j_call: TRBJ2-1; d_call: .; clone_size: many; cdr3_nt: TGTGCCACCAGTGATTTAAACAGGCCTGGGGGTGAGCAGTTCTTC; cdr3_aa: CATSDLNRPGGEQFF
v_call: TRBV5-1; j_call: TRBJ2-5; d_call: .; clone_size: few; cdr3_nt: TGCGCCAGCTGCGGGGCAGGGAGTTGGGAAGAGACCCAGTACTTC; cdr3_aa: CASCGAGSWEETQYF
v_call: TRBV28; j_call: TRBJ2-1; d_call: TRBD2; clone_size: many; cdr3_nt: TGTGCCAGCAGCCGGACTAGCTCCTATTACAATGAGCAGTTCTTC; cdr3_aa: CASSRTSSYYNEQFF
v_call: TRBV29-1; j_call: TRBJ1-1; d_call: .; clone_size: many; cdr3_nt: TGCAGCGCCTCGGACGGCATGAACACTGAAGCTTTCTTT; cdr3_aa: CSASDGMNTEAFF
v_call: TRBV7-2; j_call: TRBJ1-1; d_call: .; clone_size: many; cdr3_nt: TGTGCCAGCAGAAAACACGCGTCTACTTACACGACAAGCCCTGAAGCTTTCTTT; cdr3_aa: CASRKHASTYTTSPEAFF
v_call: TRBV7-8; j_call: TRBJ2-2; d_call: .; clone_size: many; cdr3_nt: TGTGCCAGCAGCTCAGTTTCGACCCCTACCGGGGAGCTGTTTTTT; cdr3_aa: CASSSVSTPTGELFF
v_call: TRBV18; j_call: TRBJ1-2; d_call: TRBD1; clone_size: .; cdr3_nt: TGTGCCAGCTCACCACCGGGGACAGGACTCGGGGAGGGCTACACCTTC; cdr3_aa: CASSPPGTGLGEGYTF
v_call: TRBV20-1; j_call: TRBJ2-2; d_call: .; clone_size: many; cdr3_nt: TGCAGTGCTAGGGACAATCCGAACACCGGGGAGCTGTTTTTT; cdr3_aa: CSARDNPNTGELFF
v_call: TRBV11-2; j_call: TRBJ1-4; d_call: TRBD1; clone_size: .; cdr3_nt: TGTGCCAGCAGCCCTGGGACAGCAGAAAAACTGTTTTTT; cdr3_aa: CASSPGTAEKLFF